The 29 T cell receptor beta chains below were found in one sample sequenced in a study of graft-versus-host responses after intestinal transplantation. Antigen specificity for these receptors is unknown. TCRdb's copy holds only in-frame clones and misses some; the assay was immunoSEQ multiplex PCR. The table lists some 93,000 clones, about 91% of them singletons. The specimen was unstimulated CD8+ T cells sorted from spleen or lymph node cells, collected before intestinal transplant. These receptor sequences come from a human donor who received an intestinal transplant.

This chain connects TRBV10-1 to TRBJ2-7, with D uncertain. The CDR3 is made up of 13 amino acids. V lost 3 bases and J lost 0, with 6 bases in between. CDR1 and CDR2 (germline): WNHNN, SYGVQD (reference sequence). In nucleotides, the CDR3 is TGCGCCAGCAGTGAATCGGGCTCCTACGAGCAGTACTTC. Its translation: CASSESGSYEQYF.

CDR3 amino acids: CASSRGRETQYF. CDR3 coding DNA: TGTGCCAGTAGTAGAGGAAGGGAGACCCAGTACTTC. The chain recombines TRBV19 with TRBJ2-5; no reliable D call. The ends were cut back, 4 bases at V and 5 bases at J, with 8 bases in the middle. This CDR3 is 12 amino acids long. Germline V gene data show CDR1 as LNHDA and CDR2 as SQIVND (reference sequence).

The chain couples TRBV5-1 to TRBJ1-1; D gene unclear. From germline, CDR1 is SGHRS and CDR2 YFSETQ. The CDR3 is 14 amino acids. V was cut by 4 bases and J by 1 base, with 11 bases left in between. The DNA for the CDR3 is TGCGCCAGCAGCATGGATGTCAGGAACACTGAAGCTTTCTTT. Its translation: CASSMDVRNTEAFF. Full variable domain (rest looked up from reference TRBV5-1 and TRBJ1-1): KAGVTQTPRYLIKTRGQQVTLSCSPISGHRSVSWYQQTPGQGLQFLFEYFSETQRNKGNFPGRFSGRQFSNSRSEMNVSTLELGDSALYLCASSMDVRNTEAFFGQGTRLTVV.

This chain uses TRBV6-4 with TRBJ1-2; D remains ambiguous. From germline, CDR1 is MRHNA and CDR2 SNTAGT. Trimming took 3 bases from V and 3 from J, leaving 23 bases between them. The CDR3 totals 18 residues. This CDR3 reads CASSDSDRPRESYYGYTF. In DNA, the CDR3 is TGTGCCAGCAGTGATTCGGACCGACCGCGGGAGAGTTACTATGGCTACACCTTC.

CDR3 amino acids: CASSLQGQGAREQYF. In DNA form, the CDR3 reads TGTGCCAGCAGTTTACAGGGACAGGGGGCGAGGGAGCAGTACTTC. The chain joins TRBV27 to TRBJ2-7, with 12 bases lining up with TRBD1. The V and J ends lost 2 bases and 7 bases, in that order; junction bases with no gene match: 6. Germline values: CDR1 MNHEY, CDR2 SMNVEV (reference sequence). CDR3 length equals 15 residues.

The chain carries TRBV5-4 and TRBJ2-7; D might be TRBD1 (5 bases). The length of the CDR3 is 14 residues. Germline loops: CDR1 SGHNT, CDR2 YYREEE (reference sequence). Deletions cut 6 bases from V and 2 bases from J, with 15 bases between. CDR3 sequence reads: CASTRDSQPYEQYF. The CDR3 DNA is TGTGCCAGCACCCGAGACAGTCAGCCCTACGAGCAGTACTTC.

V and J are TRBV7-9 and TRBJ2-2; D is uncertain. This CDR3 spans 14 amino acids. Trimming shortened V by 4 bases and J by 6 bases, and 12 bases separated the two germline ends. Germline-derived CDR1 and CDR2 are SEHNR and FQNEAQ (reference sequence). The CDR3 bases are TGTGCCAGCAGCTCCCTGCAGGAACCCGGGGAGCTGTTTTTT. This encodes CASSSLQEPGELFF.

The rearrangement links TRBV6-5 to TRBJ1-5, with TRBD1 matching over 9 bases. V trimming: 6 bases; J trimming: 1 base; junction bases outside the gene matches: 4. The CDR3 covers 15 residues. Per germline, CDR1 MNHEY and CDR2 SVGAGI. CDR3 amino acids: CASSATGGSNQPQHF. The DNA of the CDR3 is TGTGCCAGCAGCGCGACAGGGGGGAGCAATCAGCCCCAGCATTTT.

The gene calls are TRBV6-5 and TRBJ1-1; D ambiguous. This CDR3 spans 11 amino acids. V dropped 2 bases and J dropped 6 bases, with 4 bases sitting between them. The germline V gene has CDR1 MNHEY and CDR2 SVGAGI. In DNA form, the CDR3 reads TGTGCCAGCAGTTACGGCCCTGAAGCTTTCTTT. It codes for CASSYGPEAFF.

The genes are TRBV4-2 and TRBJ2-7; D is unclear. Trimming stripped 4 bases from V and 0 bases from J, with 10 bases between. The CDR3 is made up of 14 amino acids. Per the germline V gene, CDR1 is LGHNA and CDR2 is YNFKEQ. As DNA, the CDR3 is TGTGCCAGCAGCCCCCGACGGAGCTCCTACGAGCAGTACTTC. Translated: CASSPRRSSYEQYF.

The CDR3 here is CSVQGRGETQYF. The CDR3 DNA reads as TGCAGCGTACAGGGGAGAGGAGAGACCCAGTACTTC. The rearrangement links TRBV29-1 to TRBJ2-5; TRBD1 matches 7 bases. CDR1 and CDR2 (germline): SQVTM, ANQGSEA. V lost 6 bases, J lost 4 bases, and 5 bases stayed unmatched. This CDR3 spans 12 amino acids.

The genes are TRBV4-1 and TRBJ2-1; 8 bases map to TRBD2. CDR1 is MGHRA, CDR2 YSYEKL, per germline. V lost 6 bases and J lost 3; bases outside the gene matches: 7. The length of the CDR3 is 15 residues. CDR3 loop: CASRDAGGYYNEQFF. The CDR3 coding sequence is TGCGCCAGCAGGGATGCGGGAGGATACTACAATGAGCAGTTCTTC.

V is TRBV5-1 and J is TRBJ1-1; TRBD1 aligns across 7 bases. This CDR3 spans 16 amino acids. V was pared by 3 bases and J by 1 base, with 9 bases of the junction left unmatched. Germline V gene lookup returns CDR1 SGHRS and CDR2 YFSETQ. CDR3 amino acids: CASSSNLGQRNTEAFF. CDR3 nucleotides: TGCGCCAGCAGCTCTAATCTGGGACAGAGGAACACTGAAGCTTTCTTT.

In DNA form, the CDR3 reads TGTGCCAGCAGCTTAGCGGACAGGGGGAATTCACCCCTCCACTTT. As protein: CASSLADRGNSPLHF. The rearrangement uses TRBV7-9 and TRBJ1-6; 10 nucleotides match TRBD1. CDR3 length: 15 residues. CDR1 and CDR2 from the germline V gene are SEHNR and FQNEAQ (reference sequence). With V trimmed by 0 bases and J by 7 bases, 0 bases remained unmatched.

This clone was seen only once. V gene TRBV19 combines with J gene TRBJ2-7, with 11 positions matching TRBD1. After removal of 3 bases from V and 2 bases from J, the junction contained 3 bases not matched to a gene. The CDR3 is 15 amino acids. Germline V gives CDR1 LNHDA, CDR2 SQIVND (reference sequence). CDR3 amino acids: CASSMGQGVAYEQYF. The CDR3 nucleotides read TGTGCCAGTAGTATGGGACAGGGGGTCGCCTACGAGCAGTACTTC.

This chain links TRBV28 with TRBJ2-7; 7 nucleotides align to TRBD2. The CDR3 has 16 amino acids. V shed 3 bases, J shed 3 bases, and the junction held 11 bases outside the gene matches. Per the germline V gene, CDR1 is MDHEN and CDR2 is SYDVKM. CDR3 sequence reads: CASSFQFCGGGYEQYF. CDR3 nucleotide sequence: TGTGCCAGCAGTTTTCAGTTTTGTGGCGGGGGCTACGAGCAGTACTTC.

Here the CDR3 DNA reads TGTGCCAGCAGTTTATCAGGCGGGGGGGAGCAGTTCTTC. Translated: CASSLSGGGEQFF. The chain joins TRBV27 to TRBJ2-1; 8 bases are a match to TRBD2. The CDR3 has 13 amino acids. Germline CDR1 reads MNHEY; CDR2 reads SMNVEV (reference sequence). V dropped 0 bases and J dropped 10; count of bases not matched to a gene: 2.

V gene TRBV14 combines with J gene TRBJ2-2, with 8 bases lining up with TRBD2. V shed 1 base, J shed 6 bases, and the junction held 10 bases outside the gene matches. The CDR3 runs 17 residues. CDR1 and CDR2 (germline): SGHDN, FVKESK. DNA for the CDR3: TGTGCCAGCAGCCAAGTCTTCGCTAGCGGGTTCGCCGGGGAGCTGTTTTTT. Its translation: CASSQVFASGFAGELFF.

The V gene is TRBV27, the J gene TRBJ2-3; D is possibly TRBD1 (5 bases). The CDR3 runs 13 residues. Germline V gives CDR1 MNHEY, CDR2 SMNVEV (reference sequence). V shed 2 bases and J shed 6 bases, with 9 bases lying between them. The CDR3 sequence: CASSLRGEDTQYF. CDR3 DNA sequence: TGTGCCAGCAGTTTAAGGGGTGAGGATACGCAGTATTTT.

This clone occurred a few times. The CDR3, as DNA: TGTGCCAGCAGAAAGGGGTTCGACTATGGCTACACCTTC. This gives the protein CASRKGFDYGYTF. The genes are TRBV6-5 and TRBJ1-2; weak D call: TRBD1 (5 bases). The V and J ends lost 6 bases and 3 bases respectively, with 11 bases between them. Germline values: CDR1 MNHEY, CDR2 SVGAGI. This CDR3 comprises 13 residues.

The rearrangement joins TRBV30 to TRBJ2-1; 8 bases match TRBD2. The germline gives CDR1 GTSNPN, CDR2 SVGIG (reference sequence). This CDR3 spans 15 amino acids. The V segment lost 4 bases and the J segment 7 bases; nucleotides outside the gene matches: 12. In DNA form, the CDR3 reads TGTGCCTGGATTAAGGAGCGGGAGTTTCTTAATGAGCAGTTCTTC. This codes for CAWIKEREFLNEQFF.

V and J are TRBV27 and TRBJ2-1; possibly TRBD2 for D (6 bases). Germline V gene sequence: CDR1 MNHEY, CDR2 SMNVEV (reference sequence). The CDR3 is made up of 15 amino acids. V lost 6 bases and J lost 7, with 19 bases in between. The CDR3 nucleotides read TGTGCCAGCAGCCATCCGGGGAACGGGGGAAATGAGCAGTTCTTC. It specifies CASSHPGNGGNEQFF.

The chain combines TRBV7-6 with TRBJ2-3; tentatively, D is TRBD2 (6 bases). V shed 5 bases and J shed 4 bases, with 19 bases lying between them. Germline CDR1 SGHVS, CDR2 FNYEAQ. There are 16 residues in the CDR3. CDR3 loop: CASSQRTISGADTQYF. CDR3 nucleotide sequence: TGTGCCAGCAGCCAACGGACCATTTCGGGAGCAGATACGCAGTATTTT.

This clone was counted between two and nine times. The chain carries TRBV4-1 and TRBJ2-7; 8 bases agree with TRBD2. The V gene end was trimmed by 1 base and the J gene end by 1 base; junction bases not matched to a gene: 0. This CDR3 contains 14 residues. Germline V gene lookup returns CDR1 MGHRA and CDR2 YSYEKL. CDR3 coding DNA: TGCGCCAGCAGCCAAGTAGCGGGGTCCTACGAGCAGTACTTC. Its protein is CASSQVAGSYEQYF.

The rearrangement links TRBV11-2 to TRBJ2-2; TRBD2 aligns across 11 bases. The CDR3 is made up of 17 amino acids. Germline values: CDR1 SGHAT, CDR2 FQNNGV. J lost 2 bases, V lost 5 bases, and 7 bases had no gene match. CDR3 coding DNA: TGTGCCAGCAGCGGACGACTAGCGGGGAACAACACCGGGGAGCTGTTTTTT. This sequence encodes CASSGRLAGNNTGELFF.

The chain is built from TRBV4-3 and TRBJ1-1; D may be TRBD1 (6 bases). V lost 5 bases to trimming and J lost 1 base, with 14 bases between them. The CDR3 is made up of 15 amino acids. The germline gives CDR1 LGHNA, CDR2 YSLEER. The CDR3: CASSKTGYGNTEAFF. CDR3 coding DNA: TGCGCCAGCAGCAAGACAGGCTACGGGAACACTGAAGCTTTCTTT.

V is TRBV6-5 and J is TRBJ2-1; 8 nucleotides agree with TRBD2. The CDR3 extends over 14 amino acids. V trimming: 6 bases; J trimming: 8 bases; junction bases outside the gene matches: 9. Per germline, CDR1 MNHEY and CDR2 SVGAGI. CDR3 sequence: CASSLGLAADEQFF. CDR3 nucleotide sequence: TGTGCCAGCAGCCTCGGACTAGCTGCGGATGAGCAGTTCTTC.

The genes are TRBV28 and TRBJ2-3; TRBD1 agrees at 7 bases. The germline V gene encodes CDR1 MDHEN and CDR2 SYDVKM. The CDR3 is made up of 14 amino acids. Trimming removed 5 bases from V and 4 bases from J; junction bases left unmatched: 6. The chain's CDR3 is CASSVTGSPDTQYF. The CDR3 coding sequence is TGTGCCAGCAGTGTGACAGGGAGCCCAGATACGCAGTATTTT.

This clone has more than one count but fewer than ten. This rearrangement joins TRBV13 to TRBJ2-7; perhaps TRBD2 as D (6 bases). CDR1 and CDR2 from the germline V gene are PRHDT and FYEKMQ (reference sequence). The CDR3 length is 13 residues. Trimming stripped 4 bases from V and 7 bases from J, with 14 bases between. CDR3 nucleotides: TGTGCCAGCAGCTCGGGACCGGCGGGGGAGCAGTACTTC. Residues: CASSSGPAGEQYF.